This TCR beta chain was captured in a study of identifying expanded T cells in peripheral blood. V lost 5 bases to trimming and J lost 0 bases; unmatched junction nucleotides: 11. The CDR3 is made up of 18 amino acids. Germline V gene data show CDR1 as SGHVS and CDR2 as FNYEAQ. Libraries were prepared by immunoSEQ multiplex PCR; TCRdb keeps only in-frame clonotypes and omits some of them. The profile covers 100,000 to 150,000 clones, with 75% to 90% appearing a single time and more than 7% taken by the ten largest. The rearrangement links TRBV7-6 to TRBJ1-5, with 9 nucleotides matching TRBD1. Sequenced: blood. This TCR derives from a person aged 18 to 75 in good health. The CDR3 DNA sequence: TGTGCCAGCAGCCCTCGGGACAGGGCTCCTTATAGCAATCAGCCCCAGCATTTT. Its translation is CASSPRDRAPYSNQPQHF.